The 21 T cell receptor beta chains below were found in one sample sequenced in a study of blood T cell repertoires in COVID-19. Data came from immunoSEQ multiplex PCR; TCRdb stores just in-frame clones and leaves some out. This table holds some 250,000 clones, roughly 88% found once. The sample was peripheral blood. The origin of the receptors is a man older than 75 with acute or convalescent COVID-19.

The chain links TRBV18 to TRBJ1-4; the D gene is possibly TRBD1 (5 bases). CDR3 length: 14 amino acids. The V gene lost 2 bases and the J gene lost 7 bases, with 11 bases spanning the gap. Germline CDR1 reads KGHSH; CDR2 reads LQKENI. The CDR3 spells CASSPAGRGEKLFF. Here the CDR3 DNA reads TGTGCCAGCTCACCAGCCGGGAGGGGTGAAAAACTGTTTTTT.

This clone came up once. The genes are TRBV3-1 (or the pseudogene TRBV3-2) and TRBJ1-1; 7 bases agree with TRBD1. The germline V gene has CDR1 LGHDT and CDR2 YNNKEL (reference sequence). The J segment lost 1 base and the V segment lost 3 bases, leaving 5 bases of the junction unmatched. The CDR3 runs 15 residues. CDR3 region: CASSQLGQRNTEAFF. Here the CDR3 DNA reads TGTGCCAGCAGCCAGTTGGGACAGAGGAACACTGAAGCTTTCTTT.

This clone was detected a few times. This sample includes further DNA sequences coding for the same CDR3. The chain is built from TRBV12-3 or TRBV12-4 and TRBJ2-7; TRBD1 might be the D (6 bases). V was cut by 5 bases and J by 4 bases, with 9 bases left in between. The CDR3 runs to 12 residues. CDR3: CASSPGQYEQYF. The DNA for the CDR3 is TGTGCCAGCAGTCCAGGACAGTACGAGCAGTACTTC.

The rearrangement links TRBV18 to TRBJ2-7, with D maybe TRBD2 (5 bases). Germline-derived CDR1 and CDR2 are KGHSH and LQKENI. The CDR3 totals 12 residues. Between the trimmed V and J ends, which lost 4 bases and 6 bases, there was a span of 10 bases. Here the CDR3 DNA reads TGTGCCAGCTCACTTCTACGGGGCGAGCAGTACTTC. This translates into CASSLLRGEQYF. Full variable domain (remainder filled in from reference TRBV18 and TRBJ2-7): NAGVMQNPRHLVRRRGQEARLRCSPMKGHSHVYWYRQLPEEGLKFMVYLQKENIIDESGMPKERFSAEFPKEGPSILRIQQVVRGDSAAYFCASSLLRGEQYFGPGTRLTVT.

This rearrangement joins TRBV19 to TRBJ2-7, with 8 bases matching TRBD1. Germline loops: CDR1 LNHDA, CDR2 SQIVND (reference sequence). The CDR3 length is 16 residues. V dropped 5 bases and J dropped 1; count of bases not matched to a gene: 10. CDR3 sequence reads: CASSSRRDRLSYEQYF. The CDR3 DNA reads as TGTGCCAGTAGTTCCCGACGGGACAGGCTTTCCTACGAGCAGTACTTC.

V is TRBV9 and J is TRBJ2-7, with D perhaps TRBD2 (6 bases). CDR1 SGDLS and CDR2 YYNGEE come from the germline V gene. Trimming shortened V by 0 bases and J by 3 bases, and 13 bases separated the two germline ends. CDR3 length equals 15 residues. The CDR3 is CASSVADSGLYEQYF. CDR3 nucleotides: TGTGCCAGCAGCGTAGCTGACAGCGGGCTCTACGAGCAGTACTTC.

This clone appeared a few times. The rearrangement joins TRBV5-1 to TRBJ1-2; D possibly corresponds to TRBD1 (5 bases). Germline V gene data show CDR1 as SGHRS and CDR2 as YFSETQ. V shed 3 bases and J shed 3 bases, with 12 bases lying between them. This CDR3 contains 14 residues. Here the CDR3 reads CASSSGPADYGYTF. The CDR3 bases are TGCGCCAGCAGCTCAGGGCCCGCGGACTATGGCTACACCTTC.

V usage is TRBV5-1 and J usage is TRBJ2-5; D is possibly TRBD1 (6 bases). This CDR3 contains 14 residues. Looked up from germline, CDR1 is SGHRS and CDR2 is YFSETQ. V was trimmed by 3 bases and J by 1 base, leaving 10 bases between them. The CDR3: CASSSTTGQETQYF. CDR3 nucleotide sequence: TGCGCCAGCAGCTCAACGACAGGCCAAGAGACCCAGTACTTC.

The chain employs TRBV9 and TRBJ2-2; D call uncertain. Germline CDR1 and CDR2: SGDLS and YYNGEE. The CDR3 consists of 15 residues. Trimming shortened V by 0 bases and J by 5 bases, and 11 bases separated the two germline ends. The CDR3 sequence: CASSVDASLTGELFF. The CDR3 region has the DNA TGTGCCAGCAGCGTAGACGCTAGTCTAACCGGGGAGCTGTTTTTT.

CDR3 protein: CASSETLRTEAFF. CDR3 bases: TGTGCCAGCAGCGAGACTTTGCGGACTGAAGCTTTCTTT. This rearrangement joins TRBV7-2 to TRBJ1-1, with D hard to call. Trimming took 5 bases from V and 5 from J, leaving 12 bases between them. The CDR3 is made up of 13 amino acids. Germline V gives CDR1 SGHTA, CDR2 FQGNSA.

The rearrangement joins TRBV4-1 to TRBJ1-5; 8 bases map to TRBD1. The J segment lost 12 bases and the V segment lost 1 base, leaving 11 bases of the junction unmatched. This CDR3 comprises 15 residues. Germline V gives CDR1 MGHRA, CDR2 YSYEKL. The CDR3 reads CASSQVSPGTGNQHF. The CDR3 DNA reads as TGCGCCAGCAGCCAAGTTTCCCCTGGGACAGGTAACCAGCATTTT.

The V and J genes are TRBV9 and TRBJ2-1; 8 bases map to TRBD2. J gave up 15 bases and V 4 bases, and 9 bases lay outside the gene matches. From germline, CDR1 is SGDLS and CDR2 YYNGEE. The CDR3 has 12 residues. The CDR3 DNA reads TGTGCCAGCAGCCCAGAGCGGGGGCCGCCGTTCTTC. This gives the protein CASSPERGPPFF.

The chain has TRBV24-1 and TRBJ1-1, with D maybe TRBD1 (5 bases). Trimming took 7 bases from V and 1 from J, leaving 12 bases between them. Germline V lookup: CDR1 KGHDR, CDR2 SFDVKD. The CDR3 length is 14 residues. The CDR3 coding sequence is TGTGCCACCAGGGGCGGGGGGGAGAACACTGAAGCTTTCTTT. It codes for CATRGGGENTEAFF.

This chain uses TRBV7-2 with TRBJ2-5, with D possibly being TRBD1 (6 bases). Germline lookup yields CDR1 SGHTA and CDR2 FQGNSA. The CDR3 sequence is 14 residues long. Trimming removed 4 bases from V and 5 bases from J, with 14 bases in between. The CDR3 nucleotides are TGTGCCAGCAGCTCACCTACAGGGTTTGAGACCCAGTACTTC. It is translated as CASSSPTGFETQYF.

The V gene is TRBV19, the J gene TRBJ1-3; 9 nucleotides align to TRBD1. This CDR3 region has 16 residues. V shed 4 bases, J shed 4 bases, and the junction held 8 bases outside the gene matches. Looked up from germline, CDR1 is LNHDA and CDR2 is SQIVND (reference sequence). This chain's CDR3 is CASSTQGTGHGNTIYF. The CDR3 DNA reads as TGTGCCAGTAGTACTCAGGGGACAGGGCACGGAAACACCATATATTTT.

V gene TRBV28 combines with J gene TRBJ1-5; 8 bases are shared with TRBD1. The CDR3 is made up of 14 amino acids. CDR1 and CDR2 (germline): MDHEN, SYDVKM. The trim removed 6 bases at V and 6 bases at J, leaving 7 bases unmatched. The CDR3 DNA reads TGTGCCAGCAGCATAGGGACAGGAGGTCAGCCCCAGCATTTT. This encodes CASSIGTGGQPQHF. Supplemented by reference TRBV28 and TRBJ1-5, the full variable domain reads DVKVTQSSRYLVKRTGEKVFLECVQDMDHENMFWYRQDPGLGLRLIYFSYDVKMKEKGDIPEGYSVSREKKERFSLILESASTNQTSMYLCASSIGTGGQPQHFGDGTRLSIL.

In DNA form, the CDR3 reads TGTGCCAGCAGTTTATACACGGCGGGGGAGCAGTACTTC. It codes for CASSLYTAGEQYF. This chain uses TRBV25-1 with TRBJ2-7; D is possibly TRBD2 (6 bases). The CDR3 loop spans 13 amino acids. CDR1 and CDR2 from the germline V gene are MGHDK and SYGVNS. The germline V and J ends were trimmed by 5 bases and 7 bases, with 15 bases remaining between them.

The rearrangement joins TRBV6-5 to TRBJ2-5, with D uncertain. The CDR3 is 13 residues long. V dropped 7 bases and J dropped 5 bases, with 14 bases sitting between them. Looked up from germline, CDR1 is MNHEY and CDR2 is SVGAGI. The DNA for the CDR3 is TGTGCCAGCACCTACCCTGCTACCGAGACCCAGTACTTC. It is translated as CASTYPATETQYF.

The V and J genes are TRBV6-5 and TRBJ2-7; 8 positions agree with TRBD1. V shed 7 bases and J 0 bases; nucleotides not matched to a gene: 5. The CDR3 extends over 14 amino acids. CDR1 and CDR2 from the germline V gene are MNHEY and SVGAGI. CDR3 nucleotides: TGTGCCAGCACTACAGGGGGGCGCTCCTACGAGCAGTACTTC. Amino acids: CASTTGGRSYEQYF.

This clone showed up just a few times. This CDR3 reads CASSPTLPGVPFF. In DNA, the CDR3 is TGTGCCAGCAGCCCTACCCTTCCAGGGGTTCCGTTCTTC. This chain connects TRBV7-2 to TRBJ2-1; possible D gene TRBD1, 6 bases. CDR1 SGHTA and CDR2 FQGNSA come from the germline V gene. The CDR3 contains 13 residues. The ends were cut back, 5 bases at V and 15 bases at J, with 20 bases in the middle.

The V call is TRBV7-9, the J call TRBJ2-7; 7 bases are shared with TRBD1. The V gene end was trimmed by 3 bases and the J gene end by 1 base; junction bases not matched to a gene: 9. The CDR3 is made up of 16 amino acids. The germline CDR1 and CDR2 sequences are SEHNR and FQNEAQ (reference sequence). The CDR3 region has the DNA TGTGCCAGCAGCTTTGGCGACAGGGCTGGGTCCTACGAGCAGTACTTC. This sequence encodes CASSFGDRAGSYEQYF. Full variable domain (rest looked up from reference TRBV7-9 and TRBJ2-7): DTGVSQNPRHKITKRGQNVTFRCDPISEHNRLYWYRQTLGQGPEFLTYFQNEAQLEKSRLLSDRFSAERPKGSFSTLEIQRTEQGDSAMYLCASSFGDRAGSYEQYFGPGTRLTVT.